The rows below give T cell receptor beta chains drawn from one sample of a study of T cell responses to AZD1222 COVID-19 vaccine. The assay was immunoSEQ multiplex PCR, and TCRdb's table has in-frame clones only and misses some. The table includes just over 30,000 clones, roughly 90% detected once. The specimen comprised peripheral blood, sampled 28 days after the second AZD1222 dose. These receptor sequences come from an adult who received the AZD1222 COVID-19 vaccine. CDR3s include the opening cysteine and the closing phenylalanine or tryptophan. The order of the fields is D gene, clone size, V gene, J gene, CDR3 protein, CDR3 DNA. The D gene is left open where the match is weak. A clone size is listed for some rows: how often the clone was seen (once, few, many), or a class if it is expanded.

-	-	TRBV12-1	TRBJ2-3	CASSFVADTQYF	TGTGCCAGCAGCTTTGTAGCAGATACGCAGTATTTT
-	-	TRBV5-1	TRBJ1-2	CASSSSGAGDGYTF	TGCGCCAGCAGCTCATCAGGGGCTGGAGATGGCTACACCTTC
-	-	TRBV4-1	TRBJ1-3	CASSQAFVSGNTIYF	TGCGCCAGCAGCCAAGCTTTCGTCTCTGGAAACACCATATATTTT
-	-	TRBV27	TRBJ2-2	CASSPPRGRVLTGELFF	TGTGCCAGCAGTCCCCCCCGGGGGCGCGTGTTAACCGGGGAGCTGTTTTTT
TRBD2	once	TRBV28	TRBJ2-3	CASSPKFLAGGTSDTQYF	TGTGCCAGCAGCCCCAAGTTTCTAGCGGGGGGCACCTCAGATACGCAGTATTTT
TRBD1	-	TRBV2	TRBJ2-2	CASTGTGDTGELFF	TGTGCCAGCACTGGGACAGGGGACACCGGGGAGCTGTTTTTT
-	-	TRBV7-2	TRBJ2-7	CASSLPNSYEQYF	TGTGCCAGCAGCTTACCTAACTCCTACGAGCAGTACTTC
-	-	TRBV19	TRBJ1-6	CASSVQGGAVNSPLHF	TGTGCCAGTAGCGTACAGGGAGGCGCCGTAAATTCACCCCTCCACTTT
TRBD1	-	TRBV2	TRBJ1-2	CASSSGGIYGYTF	TGTGCCAGCAGTTCAGGGGGCATCTATGGCTACACCTTC
-	-	TRBV6-5	TRBJ1-5	CASSPGQASNQPQHF	TGTGCCAGCAGTCCGGGCCAGGCGAGCAATCAGCCCCAGCATTTT
-	-	TRBV7-9	TRBJ2-7	CASSLTGAGEQYF	TGTGCCAGCAGCTTAACAGGGGCGGGGGAGCAGTACTTC
TRBD2	-	TRBV5-1	TRBJ2-2	CAGREGGELFF	TGCGCCGGGAGGGAAGGCGGGGAGCTGTTTTTT
TRBD2	few	TRBV5-1	TRBJ2-1	CASSPALGLAVNEQFF	TGCGCCAGCAGCCCCGCCCTGGGACTAGCGGTAAATGAGCAGTTCTTC
TRBD1	-	TRBV18	TRBJ2-7	CASSPRQGWQYF	TGTGCCAGCTCACCAAGACAGGGCTGGCAGTACTTC
TRBD1	-	TRBV19	TRBJ2-1	CASSPWDSESYNEQFF	TGTGCCAGTAGTCCCTGGGACAGTGAAAGCTACAATGAGCAGTTCTTC
-	-	TRBV5-4	TRBJ1-5	CASSSTSDQPQHF	TGTGCCAGCAGCTCGACCTCTGATCAGCCCCAGCATTTT
-	-	TRBV9	TRBJ1-3	CASSLLDESSGNTIYF	TGTGCCAGCAGCCTGTTGGACGAGAGCTCTGGAAACACCATATATTTT
-	-	TRBV6-2/TRBV6-3	TRBJ1-3	CASSDNSGNTIYF	TGTGCCAGCAGCGACAACTCTGGAAACACCATATATTTT
TRBD1	-	TRBV7-8	TRBJ2-2	CASSLTKRQGSTGELFF	TGTGCCAGCAGCTTAACAAAAAGACAGGGGTCGACCGGGGAGCTGTTTTTT
-	-	TRBV7-2	TRBJ2-1	CASSLDQGGNEQFF	TGTGCCAGCAGCTTAGACCAGGGTGGGAATGAGCAGTTCTTC
-	large	TRBV7-2	TRBJ2-7	CASSLGVRAGYEQYF	TGTGCCAGCAGCTTAGGTGTCAGGGCTGGTTACGAGCAGTACTTC
-	-	TRBV7-9	TRBJ1-4	CASSYSGQFEGGKLFF	TGTGCCAGCAGTTACTCCGGACAGTTCGAGGGCGGAAAACTGTTTTTT
TRBD2	-	TRBV9	TRBJ2-1	CASSSSGDSYNEQFF	TGTGCCAGCAGCTCCAGCGGGGACTCCTACAATGAGCAGTTCTTC
-	-	TRBV5-3	TRBJ2-5	CARARRGYQETQYF	TGTGCCAGAGCCCGGCGGGGATACCAAGAGACCCAGTACTTC
-	-	TRBV5-8	TRBJ1-2	CASRWGFYGYTF	TGTGCCAGCAGGTGGGGATTCTATGGCTACACCTTC
-	-	TRBV7-6	TRBJ1-3	CASSLVGGHYSGNTIYF	TGTGCCAGCAGCTTAGTAGGGGGGCATTACTCTGGAAACACCATATATTTT
TRBD2	-	TRBV18	TRBJ2-3	CASSPPGGRGSTDTQYF	TGTGCCAGCTCACCGCCGGGGGGACGGGGGAGCACAGATACGCAGTATTTT
-	-	TRBV24-1	TRBJ1-2	CAQLVGGFLDVGYTF	TGTGCTCAACTAGTGGGGGGCTTTTTGGATGTTGGCTACACCTTC
TRBD2	-	TRBV30	TRBJ2-3	CAWSRIAGNTDTQYF	TGTGCCTGGAGTAGAATAGCGGGGAACACAGATACGCAGTATTTT
-	-	TRBV7-9	TRBJ1-2	CASSLERPYGYTF	TGTGCCAGCAGCTTAGAGAGGCCCTATGGCTACACCTTC
-	-	TRBV21-1	TRBJ1-1	CASSKAGSDRRYTEAFF	TGTGCCAGCAGCAAAGCCGGGTCGGACAGGAGGTACACTGAAGCTTTCTTT
-	few	TRBV7-3	TRBJ2-7	CASRLLGHNEQYF	TGTGCCAGCAGGCTCCTGGGTCATAACGAGCAGTACTTC
-	-	TRBV28	TRBJ2-2	CASSFARNTGELFF	TGTGCCAGCAGTTTTGCTAGGAACACCGGGGAGCTGTTTTTT
-	-	TRBV11-1	TRBJ2-1	CASSFGSAGNEQFF	TGTGCCAGCAGCTTCGGATCTGCGGGTAATGAGCAGTTCTTC
TRBD1	-	TRBV28	TRBJ1-2	CASTRGGGDGYTF	TGTGCCAGCACCCGAGGGGGCGGTGATGGCTACACCTTC
-	-	TRBV19	TRBJ1-1	CAISDGMNTEAFF	TGTGCCATCTCGGACGGCATGAACACTGAAGCTTTCTTT
TRBD1	-	TRBV29-1	TRBJ1-6	CSVRDRVGESPLHF	TGCAGCGTCCGAGACAGGGTGGGAGAATCACCCCTCCACTTT
-	-	TRBV6-5	TRBJ2-1	CASSQGHEQFF	TGTGCCAGCAGTCAGGGACATGAGCAGTTCTTC
-	-	TRBV5-1	TRBJ2-7	CASSHPRGSEQYF	TGCGCCAGCAGCCATCCCAGGGGTTCCGAGCAGTACTTC
TRBD1	-	TRBV10-3	TRBJ1-1	CAINSRTGSNTEAFF	TGTGCCATCAACAGCAGGACAGGATCGAACACTGAAGCTTTCTTT
-	-	TRBV5-1	TRBJ1-1	CASRSGTVNEAFF	TGCGCCAGCAGGTCCGGGACGGTAAATGAAGCTTTCTTT
-	few	TRBV6-2/TRBV6-3	TRBJ2-7	CASSYDRGEQYF	TGTGCCAGCAGTTACGATCGCGGGGAGCAGTACTTC
-	-	TRBV2	TRBJ2-2	CASSVKGLTGELFF	TGTGCCAGCAGTGTTAAGGGGTTAACCGGGGAGCTGTTTTTT
TRBD2	-	TRBV29-1	TRBJ2-1	CSVEGLLAGGLYEQFF	TGCAGCGTTGAAGGCCTACTAGCGGGGGGGCTTTATGAGCAGTTCTTC
-	-	TRBV7-2	TRBJ2-7	CASSFSKAYEQYF	TGTGCCAGCAGCTTTTCGAAGGCTTACGAGCAGTACTTC
TRBD1	-	TRBV19	TRBJ1-4	CASSFDRGKLFF	TGTGCCAGTAGTTTTGACAGGGGTAAACTGTTTTTT
-	-	TRBV19	TRBJ1-5	CASSNSNQPQHF	TGTGCCAGCTCGAATAGCAATCAGCCCCAGCATTTT
-	few	TRBV5-1	TRBJ2-7	CASSLVAGNYEQYF	TGCGCCAGCAGCTTGGTGGCAGGGAACTACGAGCAGTACTTC
TRBD1	-	TRBV7-2	TRBJ1-1	CASSLDGQAGTEAFF	TGTGCCAGCAGCTTGGACGGACAGGCGGGGACTGAAGCTTTCTTT
-	-	TRBV2	TRBJ2-1	CASSVDRGAEQFF	TGTGCCAGCAGTGTGGATAGGGGCGCTGAGCAGTTCTTC
-	-	TRBV7-6	TRBJ1-3	CASSLVTGSGNTIYF	TGTGCCAGCAGCTTAGTCACCGGGTCTGGAAACACCATATATTTT
-	-	TRBV10-2	TRBJ2-1	CASSEYSSYNEQFF	TGCGCCAGCAGTGAGTACAGCTCCTACAATGAGCAGTTCTTC
TRBD1	-	TRBV19	TRBJ2-3	CASSITGANTQYF	TGTGCCAGTAGTATAACAGGGGCAAATACGCAGTATTTT
-	-	TRBV6-1	TRBJ1-2	CASSEGGAGYGYTF	TGTGCCAGCAGTGAAGGGGGGGCGGGCTATGGCTACACCTTC
-	-	TRBV24-1	TRBJ2-3	CATSDPRGTDTQYF	TGTGCCACCAGTGACCCACGGGGCACAGATACGCAGTATTTT
-	-	TRBV4-2	TRBJ1-2	CASSQDGTPPNYGYTF	TGTGCCAGCAGCCAAGATGGGACTCCGCCTAACTATGGCTACACCTTC
-	-	TRBV7-9	TRBJ1-1	CASSRGVTNTEAFF	TGTGCCAGCAGCAGGGGGGTGACGAACACTGAAGCTTTCTTT
TRBD2	-	TRBV10-3	TRBJ2-5	CAISGEGIGVETQYF	TGTGCCATCAGTGGGGAGGGGATAGGAGTAGAGACCCAGTACTTC
-	-	TRBV10-2	TRBJ1-2	CASSVGITSGYTF	TGCGCCAGCAGTGTAGGGATTACATCGGGCTACACCTTC